These 25 T cell receptor beta chains share one sample of origin, sequenced in a study of persistence of HIV-infected CD4 T cells. This was the immunoSEQ version 4 assay in survey mode. Assay used: immunoSEQ multiplex PCR; TCRdb lists only in-frame clones, some missing. Among 44,000 or so clones listed, approximately 89% were seen once. Anti-CD3/anti-CD28 beads served as a nonspecific positive control stimulus. CD4+ T cells upregulating both CD40 ligand and CD69 were sorted as responding cells. For these TCRs, the target antigens are not known. This material consisted of CD4+ T cells sorted from PBMCs after approximately 19-hour stimulation, taken from a patient who received antiretroviral therapy. Source of these receptors: an adult man with HIV who was CMV-seropositive.

This chain connects TRBV10-2 to TRBJ1-5; possible D gene TRBD1, 5 bases. The CDR3 is 13 residues long. The V gene lost 8 bases and the J gene lost 0 bases, with 8 bases spanning the gap. Germline CDR1 and CDR2: WSHSY and SAAADI. The CDR3 DNA reads TGCGCCAGCCAGGGTTTTAGCAATCAGCCCCAGCATTTT. It codes for CASQGFSNQPQHF.

The rearrangement links TRBV18 to TRBJ2-2, with D unresolved. CDR3 length equals 14 residues. V lost 2 bases and J lost 1, with 5 bases in between. Germline loops: CDR1 KGHSH, CDR2 LQKENI. The CDR3 sequence: CASSPRQNTGELFF. The CDR3 DNA reads TGTGCCAGCTCACCAAGACAGAACACCGGGGAGCTGTTTTTT.

J is TRBJ2-1 and V is TRBV18, with D unclear. CDR3 length: 17 residues. Germline loops: CDR1 KGHSH, CDR2 LQKENI. V lost 1 base and J lost 0, with 13 bases in between. In DNA form, the CDR3 reads TGTGCCAGCTCACCACAGGCTTTACAGACCTCCTACAATGAGCAGTTCTTC. It yields the protein CASSPQALQTSYNEQFF.

This clone has only one observation. The V gene is TRBV24-1, the J gene TRBJ2-7; possible D gene TRBD2, 6 bases. Germline lookup yields CDR1 KGHDR and CDR2 SFDVKD. The CDR3 is made up of 13 amino acids. V lost 9 bases and J lost 2, with 13 bases in between. The CDR3 region is CATAGRSTYEQYF. CDR3 nucleotide sequence: TGTGCCACCGCGGGACGGTCGACCTACGAGCAGTACTTC.

The chain combines TRBV19 with TRBJ2-3; no clear D. V shed 2 bases and J shed 6 bases, with 3 bases lying between them. From germline, CDR1 is LNHDA and CDR2 SQIVND (reference sequence). The CDR3 has 11 residues. The CDR3 region is CASSITDTQYF. The CDR3 bases are TGTGCCAGTAGTATAACGGATACGCAGTATTTT.

The chain uses TRBV5-1 and TRBJ2-7, with TRBD1 as a possible D gene (6 bases). Germline CDR1 SGHRS, CDR2 YFSETQ. V was pared by 7 bases and J by 3 bases, with 17 bases between. This CDR3 has 14 residues. CDR3 amino acids: CASHLEGQIYEQYF. In DNA, the CDR3 is TGCGCCAGCCACTTAGAAGGACAGATCTACGAGCAGTACTTC.

The CDR3 coding sequence is TGTGCTAGTGGTTTGGTACTTAAGTCAACGGCATACGAGCAGTACTTC. It translates to CASGLVLKSTAYEQYF. This chain connects TRBV12-5 to TRBJ2-7; no clear D. Germline V gene sequence: CDR1 LGHNT, CDR2 FRNRAP. V lost 0 bases to trimming and J lost 4 bases, with 16 bases between them. The CDR3 spans 16 residues. Using reference TRBV12-5 and TRBJ2-7 for the parts outside the CDR3, the full variable domain is DARVTQTPRHKVTEMGQEVTMRCQPILGHNTVFWYRQTMMQGLELLAYFRNRAPLDDSGMPKDRFSAEMPDATLATLKIQPSEPRDSAVYFCASGLVLKSTAYEQYFGPGTRLTVT.

V usage is TRBV24-1 and J usage is TRBJ2-2; TRBD1 matches 9 bases. This CDR3 is built from 16 residues. From germline, CDR1 is KGHDR and CDR2 SFDVKD. The V segment lost 3 bases and the J segment 5 bases; nucleotides outside the gene matches: 6. Written as DNA, the CDR3 is TGTGCCACCAGTGATACCGGGACAGGGAGGACCGGGGAGCTGTTTTTT. Amino acid sequence: CATSDTGTGRTGELFF.

The chain combines TRBV7-8 with TRBJ2-7, with no clear D. The CDR3 has 14 amino acids. Per germline, CDR1 SGHVS and CDR2 FQNEAQ. The V gene lost 2 bases and the J gene lost 0 bases, with 8 bases spanning the gap. CDR3 sequence reads: CASSLSPFSYEQYF. The DNA of the CDR3 is TGTGCCAGCAGCTTATCCCCTTTCTCCTACGAGCAGTACTTC.

CDR3 sequence (DNA): TGCAGCACTACAGGGTTGGACAATGAGCAGTTCTTC. Protein: CSTTGLDNEQFF. J is TRBJ2-1 and V is TRBV29-1, with a tentative D call TRBD1 (6 bases). CDR1 is SQVTM and CDR2 is ANQGSEA in the germline V gene. Trimming cost V 8 bases and J 5 bases, with 13 bases left between them. The length of the CDR3 is 12 residues.

V is TRBV2 and J is TRBJ1-6; D might be TRBD1 (6 bases). The CDR3 runs to 15 residues. The V gene lost 2 bases and the J gene lost 10 bases, with 15 bases spanning the gap. Germline CDR1 SNHLY, CDR2 FYNNEI. CDR3 DNA sequence: TGTGCCAGCAGTGAAAAGGAGACGACAGGCTCACCCCTCCACTTT. Translation: CASSEKETTGSPLHF.

The CDR3 bases are TGTGCCAGTAGTCACACTAGTTTAGGGGCCTCGCAGTATTTT. This gives the protein CASSHTSLGASQYF. The J gene is TRBJ2-3, the V gene TRBV19; the D gene could be TRBD1 or TRBD2 (5 bases each). V lost 5 bases, J lost 10 bases, and 19 bases lay in between. This CDR3 spans 14 amino acids. Germline V gene data show CDR1 as LNHDA and CDR2 as SQIVND (reference sequence).

This clone has only a few counts. The V gene is TRBV5-4, the J gene TRBJ2-2; 9 bases map to TRBD2. Germline CDR1 SGHNT, CDR2 YYREEE (reference sequence). The CDR3 is 16 amino acids. The V segment lost 2 bases and the J segment 3 bases; nucleotides outside the gene matches: 5. The CDR3: CASSLSAGGYTGELFF. CDR3 DNA: TGTGCCAGCAGCTTATCAGCGGGGGGATACACCGGGGAGCTGTTTTTT. The complete variable domain, with remaining parts taken from reference TRBV5-4 and TRBJ2-2, reads ETGVTQSPTHLIKTRGQQVTLRCSSQSGHNTVSWYQQALGQGPQFIFQYYREEENGRGNFPPRFSGLQFPNYSSELNVNALELDDSALYLCASSLSAGGYTGELFFGEGSRLTVL.

CDR3 protein: CASSQVAGQSSYEQYF. In DNA, the CDR3 is TGCGCCAGCAGCCAAGTTGCGGGACAGAGCTCCTACGAGCAGTACTTC. The V and J genes are TRBV4-1 and TRBJ2-7; D perhaps matches TRBD1 (7 bases). Germline values: CDR1 MGHRA, CDR2 YSYEKL. V dropped 1 base and J dropped 0 bases, with 13 bases sitting between them. This CDR3 has 16 residues.

This chain connects TRBV10-2 to TRBJ2-3; maybe TRBD1 (6 bases). Between the trimmed V and J ends, which lost 8 bases and 2 bases, there was a span of 17 bases. The CDR3 totals 15 residues. The germline V gene has CDR1 WSHSY and CDR2 SAAADI. CDR3 bases: TGCGCCAGCGGAAACTCCAGGGGTTTCACAGATACGCAGTATTTT. Translated: CASGNSRGFTDTQYF.

The rearrangement links TRBV9 to TRBJ1-5; maybe TRBD1 (6 bases). Germline V lookup: CDR1 SGDLS, CDR2 YYNGEE. CDR3 length: 21 amino acids. V was trimmed by 7 bases and J by 4 bases, leaving 36 bases between them. CDR3 region: CASYLRMYRYGNRGGNQPQHF. The CDR3 DNA sequence: TGTGCCAGCTACCTGAGGATGTATAGGTACGGGAATCGAGGGGGTAATCAGCCCCAGCATTTT.

The chain is built from TRBV28 and TRBJ2-1; TRBD2 might be the D (5 bases). The germline V gene has CDR1 MDHEN and CDR2 SYDVKM. This CDR3 has 13 amino acids. Here the CDR3 reads CGLQRSGYNEQFF. CDR3 bases: TGTGGCCTCCAACGAAGCGGCTACAATGAGCAGTTCTTC.

The V and J genes are TRBV4-2 and TRBJ2-1; TRBD2 matches at 13 bases. From germline, CDR1 is LGHNA and CDR2 YNFKEQ. Losses at the gene ends were 2 bases for V and 5 bases for J; bases not matched to a gene: 3. The CDR3 runs 16 residues. The CDR3 nucleotides read TGTGCCAGCAGCCAACCGGGACTAGCGGGACACAATGAGCAGTTCTTC. This gives the protein CASSQPGLAGHNEQFF.

Written as DNA, the CDR3 is TGCGCCAGCAGCTTTCAGGGTCGGACAACTAATGAAAAACTGTTTTTT. Residues: CASSFQGRTTNEKLFF. The chain combines TRBV5-1 with TRBJ1-4; perhaps TRBD1 as D (5 bases). In germline, CDR1 is SGHRS, CDR2 YFSETQ. The CDR3 is 16 amino acids. V was pared by 2 bases and J by 0 bases, with 11 bases between. Supplemented by reference TRBV5-1 and TRBJ1-4, the full variable domain reads KAGVTQTPRYLIKTRGQQVTLSCSPISGHRSVSWYQQTPGQGLQFLFEYFSETQRNKGNFPGRFSGRQFSNSRSEMNVSTLELGDSALYLCASSFQGRTTNEKLFFGSGTQLSVL.

This chain joins TRBV10-1 and TRBJ2-2; 8 bases map to TRBD1. With 10 bases clipped from V and 5 bases from J, the junction kept 6 bases outside the gene matches. The CDR3 loop spans 13 amino acids. CDR1 is WNHNN and CDR2 is SYGVQD in the germline V gene (reference sequence). The CDR3 DNA reads as TGCGCCACAAGACAGGGGAGTACCGGGGAGCTGTTTTTT. Its protein is CATRQGSTGELFF.

The chain joins TRBV18 to TRBJ1-3, with D possibly matching TRBD1 (6 bases). The CDR3 totals 17 residues. V was clipped by 6 bases and J by 0 bases, with 18 bases between them. Germline loops: CDR1 KGHSH, CDR2 LQKENI. The CDR3 protein is CASSPVDSDLSGNTIYF. The CDR3 DNA reads as TGTGCCAGCTCCCCGGTGGACAGCGATCTCTCTGGAAACACCATATATTTT.

The V call is TRBV5-1, the J call TRBJ2-3, with 9 bases matching TRBD2. Germline trimming cut 2 bases from V and 3 bases from J; bases unmatched to any gene: 10. The germline gives CDR1 SGHRS, CDR2 YFSETQ. There are 17 residues in the CDR3. CDR3 in amino acids: CASSLGPGSGGTDTQYF. The DNA for the CDR3 is TGCGCCAGCAGCTTAGGGCCGGGTAGCGGGGGTACAGATACGCAGTATTTT.

The chain has TRBV29-1 and TRBJ2-3, with TRBD1 matching 7 bases. This CDR3 has 16 residues. Germline V gives CDR1 SQVTM, CDR2 ANQGSEA. V lost 6 bases and J lost 1; bases outside the gene matches: 13. For the CDR3, the DNA is TGCAGCGTCAGTACCAAATATGGACAGGGCACAGATACGCAGTATTTT. This codes for CSVSTKYGQGTDTQYF.

The chain is built from TRBV12-2 and TRBJ2-2. TRBV12-2 is deemed a pseudogene. CDR3 length: 14 amino acids. The CDR3 DNA sequence: TGTGCAAGTCGCCTTCCCGTGGTTTGCGGGGAGCTGTTTTTT. This translates into CASRLPVVCGELFF.

The J gene is TRBJ1-1, the V gene TRBV29-1; unclear D gene. V was trimmed by 4 bases and J by 8 bases, leaving 11 bases between them. CDR3 size: 11 residues. Germline V lookup: CDR1 SQVTM, CDR2 ANQGSEA. DNA for the CDR3: TGCAGCGTTGGAGACACTGCCGAAGCTTTCTTT. It specifies CSVGDTAEAFF.